One and the same sample provided the 7 T cell receptor beta chains below, sequenced in a study of control samples from healthy donors and cancer patients. TCRdb's copy holds only in-frame clones and misses some; the assay was immunoSEQ multiplex PCR. The sample has under 150,000 clones; 75% to 90% are singletons. Input material: PBMCs. The origin of the receptors is a woman aged 50 to 65 with colorectal cancer.

The rearrangement uses TRBV7-9 and TRBJ1-3; tentatively, D is TRBD1 (5 bases). The CDR3 runs to 13 residues. V shed 4 bases and J shed 10 bases, with 14 bases lying between them. Germline V CDR1 and CDR2: SEHNR, FQNEAQ (reference sequence). This CDR3 is CASSSQGIQTIYF. In nucleotides, the CDR3 is TGTGCCAGCAGCTCCCAGGGAATCCAGACCATATATTTT.

V is TRBV6-5 and J is TRBJ1-6, with TRBD1 as a possible D gene (6 bases). The CDR3 consists of 14 residues. CDR1 and CDR2 from the germline V gene are MNHEY and SVGAGI. V lost 6 bases and J lost 7, with 13 bases in between. CDR3 in amino acids: CASREGGENSPLHF. CDR3 nucleotide sequence: TGTGCCAGCAGGGAGGGGGGTGAAAATTCACCCCTCCACTTT.

The V call is TRBV30, the J call TRBJ1-6; 7 nucleotides match TRBD1. Germline CDR1 and CDR2: GTSNPN and SVGIG (reference sequence). V shed 5 bases and J 5 bases; nucleotides not matched to a gene: 9. The CDR3 contains 15 residues. The CDR3 coding sequence is TGTGCCTGGGCTCCCCTCGACAGGGATAATTCACCCCTCCACTTT. This translates into CAWAPLDRDNSPLHF. Based on the CDR3 plus reference TRBV30 and TRBJ1-6, the full variable domain is SQTIHQWPATLVQPVGSPLSLECTVEGTSNPNLYWYRQAAGRGLQLLFYSVGIGQISSEVPQNLSASRPQDRQFILSSKKLLLSDSGFYLCAWAPLDRDNSPLHFGNGTRLTVT.

This chain connects TRBV5-1 to TRBJ1-3; TRBD1 might be the D (6 bases). The CDR3 runs 15 residues. Germline V gene sequence: CDR1 SGHRS, CDR2 YFSETQ. V gave up 3 bases and J gave up 7 bases, with 17 bases separating them. CDR3 DNA: TGCGCCAGCAGCTCCGAAACAGGGCAAGTCAACACCATATATTTT. Translated: CASSSETGQVNTIYF.

This chain joins TRBV9 and TRBJ2-1; 9 bases map to TRBD1. Germline V gene data show CDR1 as SGDLS and CDR2 as YYNGEE. This CDR3 region has 15 residues. J gave up 6 bases and V 3 bases, and 7 bases lay outside the gene matches. CDR3 amino acids: CASSGPGQGINEQFF. The DNA of the CDR3 is TGTGCCAGCAGCGGTCCGGGACAGGGTATCAATGAGCAGTTCTTC.

This clone has only a few counts. The chain joins TRBV7-9 to TRBJ1-4; tentatively, D is TRBD1 (5 bases). Trimming removed 0 bases at V and 5 bases at J, with 7 bases between. Germline lookup yields CDR1 SEHNR and CDR2 FQNEAQ (reference sequence). CDR3 length: 14 amino acids. The CDR3 bases are TGTGCCAGCAGCTTAGCGGCAGGGAATGAAAAACTGTTTTTT. As protein: CASSLAAGNEKLFF.

This clone was observed once. The J gene is TRBJ2-2, the V gene TRBV5-1; the D call may be TRBD1 or TRBD2 (5 bases each). The germline V gene has CDR1 SGHRS and CDR2 YFSETQ. The V end was cut by 4 bases, the J end by 3 bases, with 10 bases between. CDR3 size: 14 residues. CDR3 in amino acids: CASSPGTDTGELFF. CDR3 bases: TGCGCCAGCAGCCCAGGGACGGACACCGGGGAGCTGTTTTTT. Supplemented by reference TRBV5-1 and TRBJ2-2, the full variable domain reads KAGVTQTPRYLIKTRGQQVTLSCSPISGHRSVSWYQQTPGQGLQFLFEYFSETQRNKGNFPGRFSGRQFSNSRSEMNVSTLELGDSALYLCASSPGTDTGELFFGEGSRLTVL.